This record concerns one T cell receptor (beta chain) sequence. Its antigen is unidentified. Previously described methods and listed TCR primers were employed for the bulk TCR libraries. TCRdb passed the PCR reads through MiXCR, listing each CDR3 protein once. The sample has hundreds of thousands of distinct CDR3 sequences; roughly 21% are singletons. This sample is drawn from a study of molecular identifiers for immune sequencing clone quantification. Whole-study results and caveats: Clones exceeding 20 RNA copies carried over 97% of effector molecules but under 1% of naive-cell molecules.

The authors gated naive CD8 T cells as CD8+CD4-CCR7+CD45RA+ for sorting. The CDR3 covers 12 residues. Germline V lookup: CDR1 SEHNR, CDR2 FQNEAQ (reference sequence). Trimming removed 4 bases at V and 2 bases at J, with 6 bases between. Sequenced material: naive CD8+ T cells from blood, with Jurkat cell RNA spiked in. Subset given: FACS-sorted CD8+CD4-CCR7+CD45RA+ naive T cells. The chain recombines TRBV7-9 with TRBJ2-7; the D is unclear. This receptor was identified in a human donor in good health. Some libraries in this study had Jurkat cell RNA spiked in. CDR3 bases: TGTGCCAGCAGCTCCCATACCTACGAGCAGTACTTC. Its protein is CASSSHTYEQYF.